This TCR beta chain was recorded in a study of T cells in Graves' hyperthyroidism and ophthalmopathy. Whole-study context: Any treatment followed the collection of peripheral blood at initial diagnosis.

Uncontrolled infection, other autoimmune disease, pregnancy or lactation barred patients from enrollment. Findings and caveats of the study: The blood repertoire included most of the expanded thyroid clonotypes above 0.001. Ophthalmopathy onset followed model prediction by a median approximately 6.2 months.

The investigators amplified TCR beta CDR3 regions from RNA transcripts. The TCR CDR3 was amplified in a first-round RT-PCR using the HTBI primer set. TCRdb reprocessed the multiplex PCR reads via MiXCR and lists one record per CDR3 protein. This sample has hundreds of thousands of distinct CDR3 sequences, with less than 25% found just once. The CDR3 is 15 residues long. Germline CDR1 SGHRS, CDR2 YFSETQ. After removal of 4 bases from V and 1 base from J, the junction contained 5 bases not matched to a gene. This clonotype was counted only a few times. The target antigen is unknown. This receptor was obtained from a man aged 30-40 years with Graves' ophthalmopathy. This chain links TRBV5-1 with TRBJ2-5, with 9 nucleotides matching TRBD2. Sequences were obtained from blood. Here the CDR3 DNA reads TGCGCCAGCAGCCGGCCGACTAGCGGCCAAGAGACCCAGTACTTC. Its translation is CASSRPTSGQETQYF.